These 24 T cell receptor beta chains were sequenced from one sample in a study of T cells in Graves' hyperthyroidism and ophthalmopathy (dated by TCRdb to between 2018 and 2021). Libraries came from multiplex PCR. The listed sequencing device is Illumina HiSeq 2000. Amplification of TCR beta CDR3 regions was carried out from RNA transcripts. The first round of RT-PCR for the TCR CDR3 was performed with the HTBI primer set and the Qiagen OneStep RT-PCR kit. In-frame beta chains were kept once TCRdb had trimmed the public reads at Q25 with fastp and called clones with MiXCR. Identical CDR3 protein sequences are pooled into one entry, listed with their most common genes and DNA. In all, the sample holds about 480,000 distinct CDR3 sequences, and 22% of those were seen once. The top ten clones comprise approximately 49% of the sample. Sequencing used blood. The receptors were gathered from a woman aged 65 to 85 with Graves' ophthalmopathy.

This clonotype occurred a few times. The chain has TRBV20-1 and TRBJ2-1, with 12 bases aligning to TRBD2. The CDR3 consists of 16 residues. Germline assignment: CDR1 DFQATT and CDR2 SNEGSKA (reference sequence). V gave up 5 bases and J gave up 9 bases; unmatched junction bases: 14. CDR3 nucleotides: TGCAGTGCTGGGGTCCCCCTAGCGGGAGGGCCTGGTGAGCAGTTCTTC. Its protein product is CSAGVPLAGGPGEQFF.

CDR3 nucleotide sequence: TGCGCCAGCAGCACCGGACAGGGAGGCGGCTATGGCTACACCTTC. Its translation: CASSTGQGGGYGYTF. The chain employs TRBV5-1 and TRBJ1-2; 8 positions agree with TRBD1. CDR3 size: 15 residues. CDR1 and CDR2 (germline): SGHRS, YFSETQ. V shed 4 bases, J shed 4 bases, and the junction held 9 bases outside the gene matches.

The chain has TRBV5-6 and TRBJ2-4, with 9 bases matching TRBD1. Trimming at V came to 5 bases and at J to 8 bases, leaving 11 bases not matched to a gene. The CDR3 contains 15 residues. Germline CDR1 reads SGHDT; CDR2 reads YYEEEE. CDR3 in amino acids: CASSPRTGADDIQYF. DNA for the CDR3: TGTGCCAGCAGTCCCAGGACAGGGGCAGACGACATTCAGTACTTC.

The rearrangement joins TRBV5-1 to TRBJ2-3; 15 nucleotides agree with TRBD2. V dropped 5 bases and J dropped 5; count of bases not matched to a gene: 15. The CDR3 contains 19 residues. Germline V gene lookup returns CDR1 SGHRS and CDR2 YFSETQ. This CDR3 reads CASRQARTSGRVTKDTQYF. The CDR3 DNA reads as TGCGCCAGCAGACAAGCCCGGACTAGCGGGAGGGTCACAAAAGATACGCAGTATTTT.

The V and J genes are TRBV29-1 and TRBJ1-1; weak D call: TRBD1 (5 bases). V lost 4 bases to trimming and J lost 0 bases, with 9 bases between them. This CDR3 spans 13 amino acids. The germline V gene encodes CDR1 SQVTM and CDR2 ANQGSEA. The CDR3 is CSVAGRLNTEAFF. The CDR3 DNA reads TGCAGCGTTGCAGGGCGGTTGAACACTGAAGCTTTCTTT.

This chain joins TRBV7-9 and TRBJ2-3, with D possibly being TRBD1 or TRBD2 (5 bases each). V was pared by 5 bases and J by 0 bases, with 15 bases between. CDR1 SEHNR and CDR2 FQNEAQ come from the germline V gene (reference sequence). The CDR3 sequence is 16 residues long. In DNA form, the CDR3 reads TGTGCCAGCAGCCGAGTCCGTGGGGGTAGCACAGATACGCAGTATTTT. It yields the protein CASSRVRGGSTDTQYF.

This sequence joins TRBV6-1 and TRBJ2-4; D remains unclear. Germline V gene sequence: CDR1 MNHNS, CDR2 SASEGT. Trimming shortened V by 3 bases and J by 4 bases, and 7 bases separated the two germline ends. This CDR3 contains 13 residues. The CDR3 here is CASSEAAKNIQYF. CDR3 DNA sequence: TGTGCCAGCAGTGAGGCAGCTAAAAACATTCAGTACTTC.

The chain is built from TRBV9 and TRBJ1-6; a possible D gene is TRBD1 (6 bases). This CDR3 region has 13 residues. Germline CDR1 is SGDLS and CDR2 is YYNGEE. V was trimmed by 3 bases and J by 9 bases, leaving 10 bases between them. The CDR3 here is CASSERDTSPLHF. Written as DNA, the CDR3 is TGTGCCAGCAGCGAACGGGACACTTCACCCCTCCACTTT.

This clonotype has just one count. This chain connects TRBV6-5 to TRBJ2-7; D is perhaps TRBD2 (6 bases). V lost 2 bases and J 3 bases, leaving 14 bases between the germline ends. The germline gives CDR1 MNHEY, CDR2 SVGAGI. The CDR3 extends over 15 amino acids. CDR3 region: CASSYAVGGSYEQYF. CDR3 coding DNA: TGTGCCAGCAGTTACGCGGTTGGGGGGAGCTACGAGCAGTACTTC.

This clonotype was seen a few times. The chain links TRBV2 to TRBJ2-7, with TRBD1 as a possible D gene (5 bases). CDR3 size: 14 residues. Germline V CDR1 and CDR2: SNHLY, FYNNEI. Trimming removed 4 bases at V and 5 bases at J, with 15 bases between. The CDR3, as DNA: TGTGCCAGCAGTGTTAGGCAGGGCATGGACGAGCAGTACTTC. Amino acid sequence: CASSVRQGMDEQYF.

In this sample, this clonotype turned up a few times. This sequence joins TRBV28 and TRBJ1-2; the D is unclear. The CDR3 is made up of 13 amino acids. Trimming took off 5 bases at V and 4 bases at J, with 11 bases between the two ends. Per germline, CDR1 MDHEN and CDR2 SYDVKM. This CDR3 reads CASSPGSAYGYTF. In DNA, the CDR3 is TGTGCCAGCAGTCCCGGGTCGGCCTATGGCTACACCTTC.

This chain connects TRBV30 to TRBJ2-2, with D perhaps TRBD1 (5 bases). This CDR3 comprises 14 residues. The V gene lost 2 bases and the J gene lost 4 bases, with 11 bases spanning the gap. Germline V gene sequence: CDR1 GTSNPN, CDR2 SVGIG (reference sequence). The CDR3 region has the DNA TGTGCCTGGAGTTCGGCTAGGGGCACCGGGGAGCTGTTTTTT. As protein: CAWSSARGTGELFF.

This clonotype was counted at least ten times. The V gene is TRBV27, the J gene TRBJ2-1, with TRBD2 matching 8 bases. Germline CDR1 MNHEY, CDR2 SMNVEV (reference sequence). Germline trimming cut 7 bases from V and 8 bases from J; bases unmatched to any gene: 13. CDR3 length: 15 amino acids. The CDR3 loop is CASTFRGGRLDEQFF. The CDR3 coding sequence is TGTGCCAGCACCTTCCGGGGGGGGAGGTTGGATGAGCAGTTCTTC.

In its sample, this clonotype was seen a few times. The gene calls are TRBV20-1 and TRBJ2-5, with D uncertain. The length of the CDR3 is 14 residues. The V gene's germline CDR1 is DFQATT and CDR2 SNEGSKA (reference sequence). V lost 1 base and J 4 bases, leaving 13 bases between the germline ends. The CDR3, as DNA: TGCAGTGCTAGAGGTGTGACAACCAGAGAGACCCAGTACTTC. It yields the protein CSARGVTTRETQYF.

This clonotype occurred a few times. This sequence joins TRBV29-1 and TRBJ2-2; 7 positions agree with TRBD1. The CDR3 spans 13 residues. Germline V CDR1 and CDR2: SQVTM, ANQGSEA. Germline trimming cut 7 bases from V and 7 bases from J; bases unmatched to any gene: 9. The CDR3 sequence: CSARTGAGGELFF. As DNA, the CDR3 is TGCAGCGCCCGAACAGGGGCGGGCGGGGAGCTGTTTTTT.

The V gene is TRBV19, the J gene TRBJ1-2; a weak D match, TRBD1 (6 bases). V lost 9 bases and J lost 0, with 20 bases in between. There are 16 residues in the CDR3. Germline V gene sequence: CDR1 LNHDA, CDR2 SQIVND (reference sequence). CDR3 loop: CASANARGLSNYGYTF. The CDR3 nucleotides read TGTGCCAGCGCGAATGCCAGGGGACTGTCTAACTATGGCTACACCTTC.

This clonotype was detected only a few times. The CDR3 DNA follows: TGTGCCAGCAGACGAACAGGGATATACGGCTACACCTTC. It translates to CASRRTGIYGYTF. This sequence joins TRBV28 and TRBJ1-2, with D possibly TRBD1 on 6 matching bases. Germline values: CDR1 MDHEN, CDR2 SYDVKM. CDR3 size: 13 residues. Trimming took 6 bases from V and 8 from J, leaving 16 bases between them.

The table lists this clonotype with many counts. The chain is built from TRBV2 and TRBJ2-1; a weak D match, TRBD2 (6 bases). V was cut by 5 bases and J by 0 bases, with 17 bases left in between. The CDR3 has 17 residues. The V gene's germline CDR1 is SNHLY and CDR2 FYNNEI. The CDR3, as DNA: TGTGCCAGCAGTACTGGACTACCTGGAAGCTCCTACAATGAGCAGTTCTTC. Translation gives CASSTGLPGSSYNEQFF.

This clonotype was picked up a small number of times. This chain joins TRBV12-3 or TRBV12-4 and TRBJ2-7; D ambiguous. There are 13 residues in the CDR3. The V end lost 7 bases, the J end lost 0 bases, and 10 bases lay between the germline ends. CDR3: CASKRDNSYEQYF. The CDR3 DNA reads TGTGCCAGCAAGCGCGATAACTCCTACGAGCAGTACTTC.

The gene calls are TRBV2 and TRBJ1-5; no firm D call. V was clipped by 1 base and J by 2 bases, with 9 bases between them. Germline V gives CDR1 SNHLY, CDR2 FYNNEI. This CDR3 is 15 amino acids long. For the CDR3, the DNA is TGTGCCAGCAGTGAAGGTGGACGGGGCAATCAGCCCCAGCATTTT. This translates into CASSEGGRGNQPQHF.

In DNA, the CDR3 is TGTGCCAGCAGACAACCAGGGGGGAGCAATCAGCCCCAGCATTTT. This gives the protein CASRQPGGSNQPQHF. J is TRBJ1-5 and V is TRBV6-2 or TRBV6-3, with TRBD1 matching 7 bases. V was pared by 6 bases and J by 1 base, with 6 bases of the junction left unmatched. The CDR3 runs to 15 residues. Per germline, CDR1 MNHEY and CDR2 SVGEGT.

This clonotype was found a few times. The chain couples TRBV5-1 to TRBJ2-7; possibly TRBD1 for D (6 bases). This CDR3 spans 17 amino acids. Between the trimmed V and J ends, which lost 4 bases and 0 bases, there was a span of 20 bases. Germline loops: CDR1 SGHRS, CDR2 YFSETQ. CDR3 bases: TGCGCCAGCAGCCCGGAAACAGGGTTTTGGAGCTCCTACGAGCAGTACTTC. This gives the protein CASSPETGFWSSYEQYF.

In nucleotides, the CDR3 is TGTGCCAGCAGTTTATTTCAGGGGGGAACGAATCCTATGGAGCAGTACTTC. Translation gives CASSLFQGGTNPMEQYF. V usage is TRBV27 and J usage is TRBJ2-7; tentatively, D is TRBD1 (7 bases). Germline lookup yields CDR1 MNHEY and CDR2 SMNVEV (reference sequence). The CDR3 is 17 residues long. V gave up 1 base and J gave up 7 bases, with 23 bases separating them.

The CDR3 sequence is CSARDLVTVYGYTF. As DNA, the CDR3 is TGCAGTGCTAGAGATCTTGTGACGGTCTATGGCTACACCTTC. The chain has TRBV20-1 and TRBJ1-2; D is undetermined. Germline-derived CDR1 and CDR2 are DFQATT and SNEGSKA (reference sequence). This CDR3 spans 14 amino acids. V was cut by 0 bases and J by 4 bases, with 12 bases left in between.